These T cell receptor beta chains were read from a single sample in a study of cytomegalovirus exposure and HLA in healthy donors. Measured with immunoSEQ multiplex PCR; TCRdb has only the in-frame clones, and not every one. The sample lists tens of thousands of clones; 60% to 80% were seen once. Specimen: PBMCs. The receptors shown here come from a female donor in good health and CMV-seronegative. The CDR3 runs from the conserved cysteine through the conserved F or W. A D gene is named only where the DNA matches it firmly. A row's size may be missing; if present it is once, few, many or a size class.

cdr3_nt: TGTGCCAGCAGTACGGGACTCTCGAACACCGGGGAGCTGTTTTTT; cdr3_aa: CASSTGLSNTGELFF; d_call: -; cdr3_length: 15; clone_size: -; j_call: TRBJ2-2; v_call: TRBV2
cdr3_nt: TGTGCCAGCAGCCGCAGCGTTAGGAGGGATGAAAAACTGTTTTTT; cdr3_aa: CASSRSVRRDEKLFF; d_call: -; cdr3_length: 15; clone_size: -; j_call: TRBJ1-4; v_call: TRBV13
cdr3_nt: TGTGCCAGCAGTTTTCTGACTAGCGGGGCCTACGAGCAGTACTTC; cdr3_aa: CASSFLTSGAYEQYF; d_call: TRBD2; cdr3_length: 15; clone_size: once; j_call: TRBJ2-7; v_call: TRBV28
cdr3_nt: TGCGCCAGCAGCCGAGGGACAGAAAGCCGTACCTACGAGCAGTACTTC; cdr3_aa: CASSRGTESRTYEQYF; d_call: TRBD1; cdr3_length: 16; clone_size: -; j_call: TRBJ2-7; v_call: TRBV4-1
cdr3_nt: TGTGCCATCAGTGAGTCGAAGGGACCGGGGGTGACGGAGGGGACCTTC; cdr3_aa: CAISESKGPGVTEGTF; d_call: -; cdr3_length: 16; clone_size: -; j_call: TRBJ1-2; v_call: TRBV10-3
cdr3_nt: TGTGCCAGCAGTCTTTCAGGGGAAGAGACCCAGTACTTC; cdr3_aa: CASSLSGEETQYF; d_call: -; cdr3_length: 13; clone_size: -; j_call: TRBJ2-5; v_call: TRBV6-5
cdr3_nt: TGTGCCAGTAGTTCAAGGACAGGGGCCGGCTATGGCTACACCTTC; cdr3_aa: CASSSRTGAGYGYTF; d_call: TRBD1; cdr3_length: 15; clone_size: -; j_call: TRBJ1-2; v_call: TRBV19
cdr3_nt: TGCGCCAGCAGCTCGGGGCCGACAGGGGTCAACACCGGGGAGCTGTTTTTT; cdr3_aa: CASSSGPTGVNTGELFF; d_call: TRBD1; cdr3_length: 17; clone_size: -; j_call: TRBJ2-2; v_call: TRBV5-1
cdr3_nt: TGTGCCAGCAGCGTAGAGCCAGCGGGAGAAGGAGGAGAGACCCAGTACTTC; cdr3_aa: CASSVEPAGEGGETQYF; d_call: TRBD2; cdr3_length: 17; clone_size: once; j_call: TRBJ2-5; v_call: TRBV9
cdr3_nt: TGTGCCAGCAGCTTATCAGGGGGCGCGCCGGATACGCAGTATTTT; cdr3_aa: CASSLSGGAPDTQYF; d_call: TRBD1; cdr3_length: 15; clone_size: -; j_call: TRBJ2-3; v_call: TRBV5-6
cdr3_nt: TGTGCCAGCAGACGACAGGCCTCCAATTCACCCCTCCACTTT; cdr3_aa: CASRRQASNSPLHF; d_call: -; cdr3_length: 14; clone_size: few; j_call: TRBJ1-6; v_call: TRBV6-5
cdr3_nt: TGTGCCAGCAGTGATTACGCCGCAGGGCGACCTGGAAACACCATATATTTT; cdr3_aa: CASSDYAAGRPGNTIYF; d_call: -; cdr3_length: 17; clone_size: once; j_call: TRBJ1-3; v_call: TRBV25-1
cdr3_nt: TGTGCCAGCAGTGACCGGACTTTCTCCTACGAGCAGTACTTC; cdr3_aa: CASSDRTFSYEQYF; d_call: -; cdr3_length: 14; clone_size: -; j_call: TRBJ2-7; v_call: TRBV2
cdr3_nt: TGTGCCAGCAGAGAGGGACAGGGGACCTTCTACGAGCAGTACTTC; cdr3_aa: CASREGQGTFYEQYF; d_call: TRBD1; cdr3_length: 15; clone_size: -; j_call: TRBJ2-7; v_call: TRBV6-5
cdr3_nt: TGCGCCAGCAGCCAAGATTCTAGCCCCGTCACAGATACGCAGTATTTT; cdr3_aa: CASSQDSSPVTDTQYF; d_call: -; cdr3_length: 16; clone_size: -; j_call: TRBJ2-3; v_call: TRBV4-1
cdr3_nt: TGTGCCAGTCAACCTCGAGGTAGTTCTGAAGCTTTCTTT; cdr3_aa: CASQPRGSSEAFF; d_call: -; cdr3_length: 13; clone_size: -; j_call: TRBJ1-1; v_call: TRBV28
cdr3_nt: TGTGCCAGCAGTTCGGGAGGGGGCCTCCAAGAGACCCAGTACTTC; cdr3_aa: CASSSGGGLQETQYF; d_call: -; cdr3_length: 15; clone_size: -; j_call: TRBJ2-5; v_call: TRBV27
cdr3_nt: TGTGCCACCAGCATGGAGAAGGTTGAGCAGTTCTTC; cdr3_aa: CATSMEKVEQFF; d_call: -; cdr3_length: 12; clone_size: -; j_call: TRBJ2-1; v_call: TRBV15
cdr3_nt: TGTGCCAGCAGCGGGCAGGGTAATGAGCAGTTCTTC; cdr3_aa: CASSGQGNEQFF; d_call: -; cdr3_length: 12; clone_size: -; j_call: TRBJ2-1; v_call: TRBV7-9
cdr3_nt: TGTGCCAGCAGTTACTCGACAGGGAATAATGCCGGGGAGCTGTTTTTT; cdr3_aa: CASSYSTGNNAGELFF; d_call: TRBD1; cdr3_length: 16; clone_size: -; j_call: TRBJ2-2; v_call: TRBV6-5
cdr3_nt: TGTGCCAGCAGCGTAGATCCGGTACCCTACGAGCAGTACTTC; cdr3_aa: CASSVDPVPYEQYF; d_call: -; cdr3_length: 14; clone_size: -; j_call: TRBJ2-7; v_call: TRBV9
cdr3_nt: TGTGCCAGTAACGACCCAGGGGGCTCCTACAATGAGCAGTTCTTC; cdr3_aa: CASNDPGGSYNEQFF; d_call: TRBD1; cdr3_length: 15; clone_size: -; j_call: TRBJ2-1; v_call: TRBV19
cdr3_nt: TGTGCCAGTAGTAAGCGGGACCTCCAAGAGACCCAGTACTTC; cdr3_aa: CASSKRDLQETQYF; d_call: TRBD2; cdr3_length: 14; clone_size: -; j_call: TRBJ2-5; v_call: TRBV19
cdr3_nt: TGTGCCTGGAGTTTACGCCTTCGGACAGGGCGAGAGGGCGGCTACACCTTC; cdr3_aa: CAWSLRLRTGREGGYTF; d_call: TRBD1; cdr3_length: 17; clone_size: -; j_call: TRBJ1-2; v_call: TRBV30
cdr3_nt: TGTGCCAGCAGAGAAATTCAGGGAGGGTCTGAAGCTTTCTTT; cdr3_aa: CASREIQGGSEAFF; d_call: -; cdr3_length: 14; clone_size: -; j_call: TRBJ1-1; v_call: TRBV6-5
cdr3_nt: TGTGCCAGCAGTGAGCTATTCAGCAATCAGCCCCAGCATTTT; cdr3_aa: CASSELFSNQPQHF; d_call: -; cdr3_length: 14; clone_size: -; j_call: TRBJ1-5; v_call: TRBV2
cdr3_nt: TGTGCCAGCAGTATGACAGGGACCTACGAGCAGTACTTC; cdr3_aa: CASSMTGTYEQYF; d_call: TRBD1; cdr3_length: 13; clone_size: -; j_call: TRBJ2-7; v_call: TRBV6-5
cdr3_nt: TGCAGCGTTGATAAGGGGGCCAATGAGCAGTTCTTC; cdr3_aa: CSVDKGANEQFF; d_call: TRBD1; cdr3_length: 12; clone_size: -; j_call: TRBJ2-1; v_call: TRBV29-1
cdr3_nt: TGCGCCAGCAGCCCGGCGCAGGGGCAAGAGACCCAGTACTTC; cdr3_aa: CASSPAQGQETQYF; d_call: -; cdr3_length: 14; clone_size: -; j_call: TRBJ2-5; v_call: TRBV5-1
cdr3_nt: TGTGCCAGCAGTGGGGGAGGATCCTATAATTCACCCCTCCACTTT; cdr3_aa: CASSGGGSYNSPLHF; d_call: -; cdr3_length: 15; clone_size: -; j_call: TRBJ1-6; v_call: TRBV6-1
cdr3_nt: TGTGCCAGCAGCTTAATGGCGCAGGGGCAGCATTTT; cdr3_aa: CASSLMAQGQHF; d_call: -; cdr3_length: 12; clone_size: -; j_call: TRBJ1-5; v_call: TRBV7-2
cdr3_nt: TGCGCCAGCAGCCCCGGGACAGGGACCGAAGAGACCCAGTACTTC; cdr3_aa: CASSPGTGTEETQYF; d_call: TRBD1; cdr3_length: 15; clone_size: -; j_call: TRBJ2-5; v_call: TRBV5-1